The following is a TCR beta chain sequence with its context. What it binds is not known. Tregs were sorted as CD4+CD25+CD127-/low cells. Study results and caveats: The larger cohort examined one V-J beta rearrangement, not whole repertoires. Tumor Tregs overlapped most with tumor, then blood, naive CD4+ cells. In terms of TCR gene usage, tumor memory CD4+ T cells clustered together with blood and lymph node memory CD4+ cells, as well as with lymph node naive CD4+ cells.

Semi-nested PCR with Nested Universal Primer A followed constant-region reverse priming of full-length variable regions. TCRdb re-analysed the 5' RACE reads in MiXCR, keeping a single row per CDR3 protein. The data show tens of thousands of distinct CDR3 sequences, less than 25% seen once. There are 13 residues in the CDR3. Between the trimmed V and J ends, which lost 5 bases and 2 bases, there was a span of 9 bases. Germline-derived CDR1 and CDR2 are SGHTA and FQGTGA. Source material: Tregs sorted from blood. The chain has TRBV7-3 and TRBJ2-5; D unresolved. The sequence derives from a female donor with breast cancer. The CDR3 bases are TGTGCCAGCAGCATTTCGAGGCAAGAGACCCAGTACTTC. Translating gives CASSISRQETQYF.